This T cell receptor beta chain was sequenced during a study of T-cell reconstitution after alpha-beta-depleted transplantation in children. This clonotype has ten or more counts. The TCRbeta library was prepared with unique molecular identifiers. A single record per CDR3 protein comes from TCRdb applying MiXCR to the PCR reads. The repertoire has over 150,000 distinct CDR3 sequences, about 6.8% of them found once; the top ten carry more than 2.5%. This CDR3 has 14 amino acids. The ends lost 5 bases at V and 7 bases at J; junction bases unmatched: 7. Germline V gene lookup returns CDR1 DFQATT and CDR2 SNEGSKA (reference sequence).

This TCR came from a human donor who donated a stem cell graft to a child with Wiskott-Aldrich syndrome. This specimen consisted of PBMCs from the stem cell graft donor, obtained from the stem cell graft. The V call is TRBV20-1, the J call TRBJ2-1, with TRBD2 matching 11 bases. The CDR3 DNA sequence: TGCAGTGCTGAAAATAGCGGGGGGGCTAATGAGCAGTTCTTC. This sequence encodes CSAENSGGANEQFF.